The rows below give T cell receptor beta chains drawn from one sample of a study of shared clonotypes between healthy human individuals. Sequencing used immunoSEQ multiplex PCR; TCRdb keeps in-frame clones, though not all of them. The table shows about 450,000 clones, with 79% occurring only once. Sequenced material: PBMCs. The receptors come from a woman aged 40-49 years in good health. Some clones in this sample may be carry-over from other donors' samples. The CDR3 runs from the conserved cysteine through the conserved F or W. D genes are given only for firm matches. Not every row has a clone size; where given, it reads once, few, many or a size class.

cdr3_nt cdr3_aa clone_size d_call j_call v_call
TGCGCCAGCAGCTATAGCGGGATAGGGGAGACCCAGTACTTC CASSYSGIGETQYF . TRBD2 TRBJ2-5 TRBV4-1
TGTGCCAGCAGCCCCCTGGGGACTAGCGGGGATAGCTCCTACAATGAGCAGTTCTTC CASSPLGTSGDSSYNEQFF . TRBD2 TRBJ2-1 TRBV28
TGTGCCACCAGCAGAGGAGCGGGGCCCCAAGAGACCCAGTACTTC CATSRGAGPQETQYF . TRBD2 TRBJ2-5 TRBV15
TGTGCCAGCAGCTTAAGCCAAAGCTCCTACGAGCAGTACTTC CASSLSQSSYEQYF . . TRBJ2-7 TRBV11-2
TGTGCCAGCAGCCTGGAGGTAGCTATGAACACTGAAGCTTTCTTT CASSLEVAMNTEAFF . . TRBJ1-1 TRBV7-8
TGTGCCAGCAGCGCCCGCCCACGGACTGAAGCTTTCTTT CASSARPRTEAFF few . TRBJ1-1 TRBV9
TGTGCCAGCAGTCCCCCCGGGCAGGTCTACGAGCAGTACTTC CASSPPGQVYEQYF once . TRBJ2-7 TRBV28
TGTGCCAGCAGCGCGGGACATCAGCAAAACATTCAGTACTTC CASSAGHQQNIQYF . . TRBJ2-4 TRBV6-4
TGTGCCAGCAGCCAAACCGACAGGGGTCCGAACACTGAAGCTTTCTTT CASSQTDRGPNTEAFF . TRBD1 TRBJ1-1 TRBV5-4
TGTGCCAGCAGCCAAGGTGGAGGCTATACCGGGGAGCTGTTTTTT CASSQGGGYTGELFF . . TRBJ2-2 TRBV6-1
TGTGCCAGCAGTAAACAGGGGCGGGATTCACCCCTCCACTTT CASSKQGRDSPLHF many TRBD1 TRBJ1-6 TRBV6-5
TGTGCCAGCAGCGTAGGAGCAGGGGAAGGCAATCAGCCCCAGCATTTT CASSVGAGEGNQPQHF . . TRBJ1-5 TRBV9
TGTGCCAGCAGCCCGGGCCCATCCCAAGAGACCCAGTACTTC CASSPGPSQETQYF . . TRBJ2-5 TRBV5-6
TGTGCCAGCGCAGGAGGGACTTCCTACAATGAGCAGTTCTTC CASAGGTSYNEQFF . . TRBJ2-1 TRBV28
TGTGCCAGCATTTCCCCCGGATCCAGGCTGTCCGGGGAGCTGTTTTTT CASISPGSRLSGELFF . . TRBJ2-2 TRBV28
TGTGCCAGCACGGGACAGGGCGGAGGCACTGAAGCTTTCTTT CASTGQGGGTEAFF . TRBD1 TRBJ1-1 TRBV2
TGTGCCAGCAGCTTAATGTCGGGGGTCGGTGGCTACACCTTC CASSLMSGVGGYTF . . TRBJ1-2 TRBV11-1
TGTGCCAGCCTCCCGGGCGGGAGTGGTACGCAGTATTTT CASLPGGSGTQYF . TRBD2 TRBJ2-3 TRBV28
TGTGCCAGCAGGAGGCAGGGACGCTACGAGCAGTACTTC CASRRQGRYEQYF . . TRBJ2-7 TRBV6-1
TGTGCCAGCTCACCGCTAGCGGGAGGGACCGGGGAGCTGTTTTTT CASSPLAGGTGELFF few TRBD2 TRBJ2-2 TRBV18
TGTGCCTCGAGGACAGGGAGCGATCAGCCCCAGCATTTT CASRTGSDQPQHF . TRBD1 TRBJ1-5 TRBV10-3
TGTGCCAGCAGCGCCGACCTGTTCTCTGGAAACACCATATATTTT CASSADLFSGNTIYF once . TRBJ1-3 TRBV9
TGTGCCAGCAGCTTGCCTCGGGGAAGCGGGGTTACCTACGAGCAGTACTTC CASSLPRGSGVTYEQYF . TRBD2 TRBJ2-7 TRBV7-8
TGTGCCAGCAGCTTAGGACAGGGCTCCTACAATGAGCAGTTCTTC CASSLGQGSYNEQFF . TRBD1 TRBJ2-1 TRBV11-2
TGTGCCAGCAGTTACGACGGGTACGAGCAGTACTTC CASSYDGYEQYF . . TRBJ2-7 TRBV7-9
TGCGCCAGCAGCCCGGGGGGGGCGCGGGAGACCCAGTACTTC CASSPGGARETQYF . TRBD2 TRBJ2-5 TRBV5-1
TGTGCCAGCAGCTTCGCCGGGACTAGCGGATTCTACGAGCAGTACTTC CASSFAGTSGFYEQYF . TRBD2 TRBJ2-7 TRBV7-8
TGTGCCAGCAGCTCTCAAGAGACCCAGTACTTC CASSSQETQYF . . TRBJ2-5 TRBV7-8
TGTGCCAGCTCGGAGACAGCGCTAGAGAGAAACACCATATATTTT CASSETALERNTIYF . . TRBJ1-3 TRBV18
TGTGCCAGTAGTATACAGGCGGCTGCTGGAAACACCATATATTTT CASSIQAAAGNTIYF many . TRBJ1-3 TRBV19
TGTGCCAGCTCACCGAACCCGGCGAATGAGCAGTTCTTC CASSPNPANEQFF . . TRBJ2-1 TRBV18
TGTGCCAGCAGCCAAGAGGGAAACGGGGAGACCCAGTACTTC CASSQEGNGETQYF . . TRBJ2-5 TRBV5-6
TGTGCCAGCTCACCGCCCGGGAGGGATGAGCAGTTCTTC CASSPPGRDEQFF . TRBD2 TRBJ2-1 TRBV18
TGTGCCAGCAGCCTCCTGGGACCCAACTACGAGCAGTACTTC CASSLLGPNYEQYF . . TRBJ2-7 TRBV5-6
TGCGCCAGCAGCCACCGACTAGCGGGGCCCACAGATACGCAGTATTTT CASSHRLAGPTDTQYF . TRBD2 TRBJ2-3 TRBV4-1
TGTGCCAGCAGCTCCGGGGGATCCAAAAACATTCAGTACTTC CASSSGGSKNIQYF . . TRBJ2-4 TRBV7-2
TGTGCCAGCAGTGAAGGTGGAGGGCAGGGCGATCAGCCCCAGCATTTT CASSEGGGQGDQPQHF . . TRBJ1-5 TRBV6-1
TGTGCCAGCAGCGTCACAGGGGTCGGGGCCAACGTCCTGACTTTC CASSVTGVGANVLTF once TRBD1 TRBJ2-6 TRBV9
TGTGCCACCAGCGTAGTGTTCGGGGAGCTGTTTTTT CATSVVFGELFF . . TRBJ2-2 TRBV15